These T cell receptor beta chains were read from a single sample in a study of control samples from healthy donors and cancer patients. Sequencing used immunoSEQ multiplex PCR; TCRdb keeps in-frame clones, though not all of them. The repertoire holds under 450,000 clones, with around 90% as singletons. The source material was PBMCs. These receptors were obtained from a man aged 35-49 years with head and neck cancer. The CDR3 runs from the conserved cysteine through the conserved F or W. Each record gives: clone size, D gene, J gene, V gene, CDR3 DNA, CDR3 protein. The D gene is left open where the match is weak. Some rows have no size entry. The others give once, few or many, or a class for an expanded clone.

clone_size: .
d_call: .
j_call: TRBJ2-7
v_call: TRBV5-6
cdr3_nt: TGTGCCAGCAGCCGACTGGAGGTGGACGAGCAGTACTTC
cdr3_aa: CASSRLEVDEQYF

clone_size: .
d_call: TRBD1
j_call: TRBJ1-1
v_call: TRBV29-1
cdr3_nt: TGCAGCGTCACCGGGACAGGGGGCAACACTGAAGCTTTCTTT
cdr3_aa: CSVTGTGGNTEAFF

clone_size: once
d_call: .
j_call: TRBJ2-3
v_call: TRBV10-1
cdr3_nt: TGCGCCAGCTCAAAAACGGGGGAAAAAGATACGCAGTATTTT
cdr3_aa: CASSKTGEKDTQYF

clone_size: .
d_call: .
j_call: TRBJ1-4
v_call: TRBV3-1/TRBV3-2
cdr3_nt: TGTGCCAGCAGCCAAGGAGGGGGGCAAGAAAAACTGTTTTTT
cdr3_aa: CASSQGGGQEKLFF

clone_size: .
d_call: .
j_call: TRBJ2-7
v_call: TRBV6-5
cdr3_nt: TGTGCCAGCAGTTACCGCGGCACCTCCTACGAGCAGTACTTC
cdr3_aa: CASSYRGTSYEQYF

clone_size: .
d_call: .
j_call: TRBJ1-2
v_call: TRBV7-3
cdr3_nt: TGTGCCAGCAGCCCCTACCGCCAGGCATCTGGCTACACCTTC
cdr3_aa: CASSPYRQASGYTF

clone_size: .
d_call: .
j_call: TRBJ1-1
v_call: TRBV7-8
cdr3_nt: TGTGCCAGCAGCTTAGGTCGAGCTGACGGTGAAGCTTTCTTT
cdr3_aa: CASSLGRADGEAFF

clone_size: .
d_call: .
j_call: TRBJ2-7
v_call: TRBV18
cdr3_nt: TGTGCCAGCTCACCAGTGACAGCTTCCTACGAGCAGTACTTC
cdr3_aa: CASSPVTASYEQYF

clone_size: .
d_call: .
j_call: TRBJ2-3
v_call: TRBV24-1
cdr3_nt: TGTGCCACCAGTGATTGGCTAGCCGCAGATACGCAGTATTTT
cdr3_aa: CATSDWLAADTQYF

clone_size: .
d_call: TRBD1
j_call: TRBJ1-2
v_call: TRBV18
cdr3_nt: TGTGCCAGCTCACCCGCGGAACAGGGGACTATCTATGGCTACACCTTC
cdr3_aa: CASSPAEQGTIYGYTF

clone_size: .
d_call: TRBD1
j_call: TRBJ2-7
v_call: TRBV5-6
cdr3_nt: TGTGCCAGCAGCTTCCCAGGGGGTGTCGAGCAGTACTTC
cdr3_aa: CASSFPGGVEQYF

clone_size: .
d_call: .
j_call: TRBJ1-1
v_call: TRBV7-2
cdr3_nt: TGTGCCAGCAGCTTAGAAAGAATGAACACTGAAGCTTTCTTT
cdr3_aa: CASSLERMNTEAFF

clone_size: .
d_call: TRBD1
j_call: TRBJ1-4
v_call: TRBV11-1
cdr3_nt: TGTGCCAGCAGCCCGGACAGGGGACAGGAAAAACTGTTTTTT
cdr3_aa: CASSPDRGQEKLFF

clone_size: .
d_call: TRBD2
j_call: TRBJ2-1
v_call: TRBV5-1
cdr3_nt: TGCGCCAGCAGGCCTACTAGCGGGAGTATGAATGAGCAGTTCTTC
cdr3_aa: CASRPTSGSMNEQFF

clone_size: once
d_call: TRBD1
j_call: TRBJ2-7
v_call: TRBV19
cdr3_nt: TGTGCCAGTAGTATACTAGGGGGGACAGGAGGTGTGCAGTACTTC
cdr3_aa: CASSILGGTGGVQYF

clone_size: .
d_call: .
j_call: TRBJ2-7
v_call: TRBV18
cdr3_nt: TGTGCCAGCTCAAACGAAATCACAGGGCCTGCCTACGAGCAGTACTTC
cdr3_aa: CASSNEITGPAYEQYF

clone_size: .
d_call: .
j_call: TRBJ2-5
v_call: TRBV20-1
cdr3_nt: TGCAGTGCTAGTGGGGAGACCCAGTACTTC
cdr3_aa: CSASGETQYF

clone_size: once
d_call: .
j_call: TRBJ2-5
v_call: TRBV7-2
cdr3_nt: TGTGCCAGCAGCTCAAGCCGTAGCGGACGCCAAGAGACCCAGTACTTC
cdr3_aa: CASSSSRSGRQETQYF

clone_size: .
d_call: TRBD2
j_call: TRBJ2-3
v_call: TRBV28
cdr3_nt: TGTGCCAGCAGTTCCCGGGGGGAGAGGGATTCAGATACGCAGTATTTT
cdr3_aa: CASSSRGERDSDTQYF

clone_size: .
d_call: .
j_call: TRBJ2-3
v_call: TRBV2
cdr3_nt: TGTGCCAGCAGTGGTTCAGTGTTTTCCACAGATACGCAGTATTTT
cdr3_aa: CASSGSVFSTDTQYF

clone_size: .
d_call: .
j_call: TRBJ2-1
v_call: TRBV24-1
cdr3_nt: TGTGCCACCAGTGAGGGGGGCTACAATGAGCAGTTCTTC
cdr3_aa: CATSEGGYNEQFF

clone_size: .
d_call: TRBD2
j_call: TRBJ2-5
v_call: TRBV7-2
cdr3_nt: TGTGCCAGCAGCCTGACTAGCGGGGGGAAAGAGACCCAGTACTTC
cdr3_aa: CASSLTSGGKETQYF

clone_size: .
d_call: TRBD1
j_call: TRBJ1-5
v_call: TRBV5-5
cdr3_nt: TGTGCCAGCAGCTATTACCGGGACAGGGCTCAGCCCCAGCATTTT
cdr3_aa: CASSYYRDRAQPQHF

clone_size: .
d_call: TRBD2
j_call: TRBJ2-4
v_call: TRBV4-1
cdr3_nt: TGCGCCAGCAGCCGCGACGGGGGGGCGGGAGTCAGCAAAAACATTCAGTACTTC
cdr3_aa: CASSRDGGAGVSKNIQYF

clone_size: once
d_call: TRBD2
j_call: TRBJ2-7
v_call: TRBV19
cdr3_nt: TGTGCCAGTAGTATAACGGCGGGAGGGCCGACCTACGAGCAGTACTTC
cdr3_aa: CASSITAGGPTYEQYF

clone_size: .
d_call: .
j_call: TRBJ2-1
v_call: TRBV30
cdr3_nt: TGTGCCTGTCTCCTCGACGCGGTCTTCGATGAGCAGTTCTTC
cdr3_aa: CACLLDAVFDEQFF

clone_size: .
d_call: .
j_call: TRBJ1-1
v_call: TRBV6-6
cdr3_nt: TGTGCCAGCTTCAACCCCCCTGCGATGAACACTGAAGCTTTCTTT
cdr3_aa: CASFNPPAMNTEAFF

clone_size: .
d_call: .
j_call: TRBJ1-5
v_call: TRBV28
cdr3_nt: TGTGCCAGCAGCCGTGGGGGCAGCAATCAGCCCCAGCATTTT
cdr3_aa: CASSRGGSNQPQHF

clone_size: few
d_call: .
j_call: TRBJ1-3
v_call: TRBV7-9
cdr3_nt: TGTGCCAGCAGCTCAGGGAGCTCTGGAAACACCATATATTTT
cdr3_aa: CASSSGSSGNTIYF

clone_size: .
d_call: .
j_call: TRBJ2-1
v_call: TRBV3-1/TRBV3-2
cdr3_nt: TGTGCCAGCAGCCACTTAACCCAAAGCTCCTACAATGAGCAGTTCTTC
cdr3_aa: CASSHLTQSSYNEQFF

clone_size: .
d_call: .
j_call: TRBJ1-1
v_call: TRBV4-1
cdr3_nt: TGCGCCAGCAGCCAATTCGATAGGCACACTGAAGCTTTCTTT
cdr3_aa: CASSQFDRHTEAFF

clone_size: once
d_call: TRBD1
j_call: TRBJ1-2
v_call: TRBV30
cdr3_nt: TGTGCCTGGACAGGGGGGGATGGCTACACCTTC
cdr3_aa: CAWTGGDGYTF

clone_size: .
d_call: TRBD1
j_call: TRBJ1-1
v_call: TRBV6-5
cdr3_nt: TGTGCCAGCAGTTACACCAGCCGACAGGGGCGAACTGAAGCTTTCTTT
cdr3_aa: CASSYTSRQGRTEAFF

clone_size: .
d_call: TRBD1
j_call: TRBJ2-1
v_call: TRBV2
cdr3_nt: TGTGCCAGCAGTGTTACGGGGGACAGGGGTTACAATGAGCAGTTCTTC
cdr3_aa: CASSVTGDRGYNEQFF

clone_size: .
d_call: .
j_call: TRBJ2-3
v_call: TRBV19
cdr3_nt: TGTGCCAGTAGTCCAGGGTCGGATACGCAGTATTTT
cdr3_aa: CASSPGSDTQYF

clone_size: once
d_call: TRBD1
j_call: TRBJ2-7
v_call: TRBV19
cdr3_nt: TGTGCCAGTAGTATATGGGACAGGGTGGACGAGCAGTACTTC
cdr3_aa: CASSIWDRVDEQYF

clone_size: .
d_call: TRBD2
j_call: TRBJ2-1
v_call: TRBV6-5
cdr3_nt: TGTGCCAGCATTCCTAGCGGCCTCGTCAATGAGCAGTTCTTC
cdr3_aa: CASIPSGLVNEQFF

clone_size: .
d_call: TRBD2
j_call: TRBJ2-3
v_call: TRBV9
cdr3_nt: TGTGCCAGCAGCGATGGGACTAGCGGGGGGTCAAAGGAAGGTACGCAGTATTTT
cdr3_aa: CASSDGTSGGSKEGTQYF

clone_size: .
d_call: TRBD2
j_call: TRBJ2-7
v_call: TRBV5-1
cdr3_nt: TGCGCCAGCAGCCCGGTATCGGGACTAGCAGTCTACGAGCAGTACTTC
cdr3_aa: CASSPVSGLAVYEQYF

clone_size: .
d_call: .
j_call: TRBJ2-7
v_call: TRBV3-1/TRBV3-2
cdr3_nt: TGTGCCAGCAGCCTCACCGGGAATAAAGACGAGCAGTACTTC
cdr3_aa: CASSLTGNKDEQYF

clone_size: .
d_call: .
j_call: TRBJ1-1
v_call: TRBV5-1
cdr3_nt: TGCGCCAGCAGCTTGGAGGCGGGGAACACTGAAGCTTTCTTT
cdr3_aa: CASSLEAGNTEAFF

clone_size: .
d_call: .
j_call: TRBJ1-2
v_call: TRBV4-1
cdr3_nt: TGCGCCAGCAGCCAGGCCGGTGGCGATTCCAACTATGGCTACACCTTC
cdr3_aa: CASSQAGGDSNYGYTF

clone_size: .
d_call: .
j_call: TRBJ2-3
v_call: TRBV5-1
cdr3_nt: TGCGCCAGCACCTTGGAATCCGGGGCAGATACGCAGTATTTT
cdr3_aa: CASTLESGADTQYF

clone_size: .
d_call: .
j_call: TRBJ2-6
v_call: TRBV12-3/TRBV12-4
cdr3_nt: TGTGCCAGCGGTCCCCGCGAAAGCAACGTCCTGACTTTC
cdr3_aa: CASGPRESNVLTF

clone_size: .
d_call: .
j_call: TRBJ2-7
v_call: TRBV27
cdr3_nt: TGTGCCAGCAGTAGTAGGGAAGGATCCTACGAGCAGTACTTC
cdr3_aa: CASSSREGSYEQYF

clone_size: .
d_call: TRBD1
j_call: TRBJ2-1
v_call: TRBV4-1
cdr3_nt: TGCGCCAGCAGGAACATTCAGGGGGCAAATAAAATGGGTGAGCAGTTCTTC
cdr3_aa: CASRNIQGANKMGEQFF

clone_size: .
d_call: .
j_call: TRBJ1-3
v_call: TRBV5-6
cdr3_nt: TGTGCCAGCAGCGCTGCTGGGAGGGTGTCTGGAAACACCATATATTTT
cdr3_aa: CASSAAGRVSGNTIYF

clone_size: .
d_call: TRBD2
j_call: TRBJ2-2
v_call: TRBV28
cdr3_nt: TGTGCCAGCAGATTAAGACTAGCGGGAGTTCACACCGGGGAGCTGTTTTTT
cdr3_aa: CASRLRLAGVHTGELFF

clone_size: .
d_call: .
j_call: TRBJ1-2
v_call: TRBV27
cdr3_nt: TGTGCCAGCAGTTCTAACCCCCGTGGTAGCTTGGATGGCTACACCTTC
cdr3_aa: CASSSNPRGSLDGYTF

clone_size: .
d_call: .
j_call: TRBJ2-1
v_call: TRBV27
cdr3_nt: TGTGCCAGTCATAACGGTGGCTCCTACAATGAGCAGTTCTTC
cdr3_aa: CASHNGGSYNEQFF

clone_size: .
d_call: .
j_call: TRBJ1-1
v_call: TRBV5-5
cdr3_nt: TGTGCCAGCAGGGGGCAACCGAACACTGAAGCTTTCTTT
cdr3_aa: CASRGQPNTEAFF